Listed below are T cell receptor beta chains from one sample, sequenced in a study of T-cell reconstitution after alpha-beta-depleted transplantation in children. Via MiXCR, TCRdb re-called the PCR reads, giving one row per CDR3 protein. Here the sample spans 200,000 to 300,000 distinct CDR3 sequences, roughly a quarter being singletons. Sequenced material: PBMCs, mostly from graft donor cells, taken 360 days after TCRalphabeta/CD19-depleted stem cell transplant. The receptor source for this set is a female patient aged 2-9 years who had a stem cell transplant for congenital amegakaryocytic thrombocytopenia, so the T cells may come from the graft donor. The CDR3 runs from the conserved cysteine through the conserved F or W. The D gene is left open where the match is weak. Where a row states a size, it is once, few, many or the class of an expanded clone; other rows omit it.

TRBV12-3/TRBV12-4	TRBD2	TRBJ2-2	NA	TGTGCCAGCACTAGACGACTAGCGGGGGATACCGGGGAGCTGTTTTTT	CASTRRLAGDTGELFF
TRBV6-2/TRBV6-3	NA	TRBJ2-2	few	TGTGCCACCCGGAACCAGGGAACCGGGGAGCTGTTTTTT	CATRNQGTGELFF
TRBV5-1	NA	TRBJ1-6	NA	TGTGCCAGCAGCCTCGGGACGGGATCTTCACGCCTCCACTTT	CASSLGTGSSRLHF
TRBV12-3/TRBV12-4	NA	TRBJ1-5	few	TGTGCCAGCAGTTTAGAGAGGGTTCAGCCCCAGCATTTT	CASSLERVQPQHF
TRBV4-2	TRBD2	TRBJ2-5	few	TGTGCCAGCAGCCAAGGGACTAGCGGGACCCAGCAAGAGACCCAGTACTTC	CASSQGTSGTQQETQYF
TRBV12-3/TRBV12-4	TRBD1	TRBJ1-6	NA	TGTGCCAGCAGTAGACAGGGTCGAAATTCACCCCTCCACTTT	CASSRQGRNSPLHF
TRBV14	NA	TRBJ1-6	NA	TGTGCCAGCAGCCAAGGACGGGATAATTCACCCCTCCACTTT	CASSQGRDNSPLHF
TRBV2	TRBD1	TRBJ1-5	few	TGTGCCAGCAGTGAATCTCCTCCGGACAGGGTTTATCAGCCCCAGCATTTT	CASSESPPDRVYQPQHF
TRBV12-3/TRBV12-4	NA	TRBJ2-2	few	TGTGCCAGCAGTTTTTGGATGGGGACCGGGGAGCTGTTTTTT	CASSFWMGTGELFF
TRBV5-1	TRBD1	TRBJ1-1	NA	TGCGCCAGCAGCGGCCTACAGGGGTCGGCCACTGAAGCTTTCTTT	CASSGLQGSATEAFF
TRBV27	TRBD2	TRBJ2-1	NA	TGTGCCAGCAGTTTGTTTACTAGCGGGGGGTCTTACAATGAGCAGTTCTTC	CASSLFTSGGSYNEQFF
TRBV3-1	NA	TRBJ2-5	few	TGTGCCAGCAGCCAATTAGAGACCCAGTACTTC	CASSQLETQYF
TRBV5-6	TRBD1	TRBJ2-4	NA	TGTGCCAGCAGAAACTACCGGGACAGGATGATAAACATTCAGTACTTC	CASRNYRDRMINIQYF
TRBV3-1	NA	TRBJ1-3	few	TGTGCCAGCAGCCAAGGGGCAGGGGTTGCTGGAAACACCATATATTTT	CASSQGAGVAGNTIYF
TRBV5-1	NA	TRBJ2-7	NA	TGCGCCAGCAGCTCCAGGGCCAGCTCCTACGAGCAGTACTTC	CASSSRASSYEQYF
TRBV4-2	NA	TRBJ2-2	NA	TGTGCCAGCAGCCACGCCCTAGAGTCTCCCCAGGCCGGGGAGCTGTTTTTT	CASSHALESPQAGELFF
TRBV7-6	NA	TRBJ2-1	NA	TGTGCCAGCAGCTTAGCGGGACCCACTGAGCAGTTCTTC	CASSLAGPTEQFF
TRBV5-5	TRBD2	TRBJ2-6	NA	TGTGCCAGCAGCTTTAGCGGGAGAAATGGGGCCAACGTCCTGACTTTC	CASSFSGRNGANVLTF
TRBV4-2	NA	TRBJ2-2	NA	TGTGCCAGCAGCCAAGAAAGGCTAGTTTTTGGTCTCTACGCAGCGGGGGAGCTGTTTTTT	CASSQERLVFGLYAAGELFF
TRBV20-1	TRBD2	TRBJ2-7	NA	TGCAGTGCTAGCGGGAGGGCCTCTGACGAGCAGTACTTC	CSASGRASDEQYF
TRBV18	NA	TRBJ1-1	NA	TGTGCCAGCTCACCACCTGGTGCGATGAACACTGAAGCTTTCTTT	CASSPPGAMNTEAFF
TRBV7-6	NA	TRBJ2-5	once	TGTGCCAGCAGCTTAGCGTCTCGGCGGCCCGGAGGGACCCAGTACTTC	CASSLASRRPGGTQYF
TRBV15	NA	TRBJ1-2	few	TGTGCCACCAGCAGAGATATCAACTATGGCTACACCTTC	CATSRDINYGYTF
TRBV7-9	TRBD1	TRBJ1-2	few	TGTGCCAGCAGCTTATGGACAGGCCCAGCTAACTATGGCTACACCTTC	CASSLWTGPANYGYTF
TRBV20-1	NA	TRBJ2-1	few	TGCAGTGCTGTAACCGGGACTGGATCCTACAATGAGCAGTTCTTC	CSAVTGTGSYNEQFF
TRBV28	NA	TRBJ2-1	NA	TGTGCCAGCAGTACCTTAGCCTACAATGAGCAGTTCTTC	CASSTLAYNEQFF
TRBV9	TRBD1	TRBJ1-6	few	TGTGCCAGCAGCCCCCAGGGGGTTCGTGGTTCACCCCTCCACTTT	CASSPQGVRGSPLHF
TRBV11-2	NA	TRBJ1-1	NA	TGTGCCAGCAGCTTAGGAGTAGAAGATCTCCTTGTAATTGAAGCTTTCTTT	CASSLGVEDLLVIEAFF
TRBV12-3/TRBV12-4	TRBD2	TRBJ2-1	few	TGTGCCAGCAGGGGTGCGGGAGCGGGGTTCCATGAGCAGTTCTTC	CASRGAGAGFHEQFF
TRBV4-1	NA	TRBJ2-1	few	TGCGCCAGCAGCCCGCCCACCTGGGGGCGCTTTATAAATGAGCAGTTCTTC	CASSPPTWGRFINEQFF
TRBV28	TRBD1	TRBJ2-5	NA	TGTGCCAGCAGCACAGGGGCCGCCCGGGAGACCCAGTACTTC	CASSTGAARETQYF
TRBV10-3	NA	TRBJ1-1	NA	TGTGCCATCAGTTTGACAGGTCGGAGCACTGAAGCTTTCTTT	CAISLTGRSTEAFF
TRBV20-1	NA	TRBJ2-5	NA	TGCAGTGTTTCTAAGGCCGACTGGTACCAAGAGACCCAGTACTTC	CSVSKADWYQETQYF
TRBV12-3/TRBV12-4	NA	TRBJ1-4	few	TGTGCCAGCAGTCCAGGCTCGGGGGGATCTGGTGAAAAACTGTTTTTT	CASSPGSGGSGEKLFF
TRBV3-1	TRBD2	TRBJ2-1	few	TGTGCCAGCAGCCACGGGGGGGCCGGGGAGCAGTTCTTC	CASSHGGAGEQFF
TRBV6-5	TRBD1	TRBJ2-1	NA	TGTGCCAGCAGTTGGGGACAGGGGGACAACAATGAGCAGTTCTTC	CASSWGQGDNNEQFF
TRBV29-1	NA	TRBJ1-1	many	TGCAGCGTTGTATACGACACTGAAGCTTTCTTT	CSVVYDTEAFF
TRBV25-1	TRBD1	TRBJ1-4	many	TGTGCCAGCACCGACAGGGGGGGTCAAAAACTGTTTTTT	CASTDRGGQKLFF
TRBV6-1	TRBD2	TRBJ2-7	NA	TGTGCCAGCACAGCGGGAGGGCCCTCCTACGAGCAGTACTTC	CASTAGGPSYEQYF
TRBV11-2	NA	TRBJ2-1	once	TGTGCCAGCAGCTTTGGGGAATCTGATGAGCAGTTCTTC	CASSFGESDEQFF
TRBV29-1	NA	TRBJ1-1	NA	TGCAGCGTTTGCACAGGGTCCCCGAACACTGAAGCTTTCTTT	CSVCTGSPNTEAFF
TRBV11-1	NA	TRBJ1-2	NA	TGTGCCAGCAGCTTCCAGTCGGGTTATGGGCGCTATGGCTACACCTTC	CASSFQSGYGRYGYTF
TRBV12-3/TRBV12-4	NA	TRBJ2-3	few	TGTGCCAGCAGTTTATGGCGGACGGGGGCGAGTACGCAGTATTTT	CASSLWRTGASTQYF
TRBV12-3/TRBV12-4	NA	TRBJ2-3	few	TGTGCCAGCAGAATCCGGGGCGAAGATACGCAGTATTTT	CASRIRGEDTQYF
TRBV20-1	TRBD2	TRBJ2-1	NA	TGCAGTGCTAGAGGGGGTTCGGGAGGAGTCCACAATGAGCAGTTCTTC	CSARGGSGGVHNEQFF
TRBV29-1	TRBD1	TRBJ1-2	few	TGCAGCGTTGAGAGCGGGACAGTCTATGGCTACACCTTC	CSVESGTVYGYTF
TRBV14	NA	TRBJ2-6	many	TGTGCCAGCAGCCAAGTCGGGATAGGTGGGGCCAACGTCCTGACTTTC	CASSQVGIGGANVLTF
TRBV9	TRBD1	TRBJ2-5	NA	TGTGCCAGCAGCGTAGCGTTGGACAGGTCGGAGACCCAGTACTTC	CASSVALDRSETQYF
TRBV6-1	NA	TRBJ1-4	NA	TGTGCCAGCAGTGCGACAGGAACTAATGAAAAACTGTTTTTT	CASSATGTNEKLFF